The clone carrying this TCR beta chain has only one observation. Its antigen is undetermined. The data were obtained in a study of vaccination and CD4 T cells after COVID-19. Study information: Sampling post-COVID took place a median 101 days after diagnosis (range 35 to 161). Timing of post-vaccine sample collection was a median approximately 72 days after dose two, with a range of 14 to 241.

Between the trimmed V and J ends, which lost 7 bases and 2 bases, there was a span of 11 bases. This CDR3 spans 13 amino acids. The germline V gene encodes CDR1 KGHDR and CDR2 SFDVKD. Treatment noted: approximately nine-day PBMC culture with coronavirus spike peptide pools or control peptides (ViraFEST assay). The Oncomine TCR Beta short-read assay sequenced DNA from cultured CD4+ T cells. Each CDR3 protein gets one entry after TCRdb re-called the PCR reads with MiXCR. The sample has roughly 20,000 distinct CDR3 sequences, approximately 59% seen once. Sequencing used CD4+ T cells from blood, cultured in vitro, obtained before SARS-CoV-2 vaccination. The V and J genes are TRBV24-1 and TRBJ2-7, with a possible D match to TRBD1 (6 bases). This clonotype was obtained from a human donor who received a COVID-19 vaccine. CDR3 region: CATRDSKTYEQYF. For the CDR3, the DNA is TGTGCCACCAGGGACAGCAAGACCTACGAGCAGTACTTC.